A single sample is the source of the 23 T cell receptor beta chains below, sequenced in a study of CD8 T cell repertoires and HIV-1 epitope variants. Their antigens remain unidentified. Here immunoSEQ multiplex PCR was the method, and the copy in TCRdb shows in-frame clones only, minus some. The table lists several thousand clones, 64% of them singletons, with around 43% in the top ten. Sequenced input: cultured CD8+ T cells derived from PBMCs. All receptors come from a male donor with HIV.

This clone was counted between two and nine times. The CDR3 coding sequence is TGTGCCAGCAGCTTTGGGACGGTGTACGAGCAGTACTTC. It yields the protein CASSFGTVYEQYF. V and J are TRBV5-8 and TRBJ2-7, with D perhaps being TRBD1 or TRBD2 (5 bases each). Germline V gives CDR1 SGHTS, CDR2 YDEGEE. The V and J ends lost 2 bases and 4 bases respectively, with 10 bases between them. The CDR3 is made up of 13 amino acids.

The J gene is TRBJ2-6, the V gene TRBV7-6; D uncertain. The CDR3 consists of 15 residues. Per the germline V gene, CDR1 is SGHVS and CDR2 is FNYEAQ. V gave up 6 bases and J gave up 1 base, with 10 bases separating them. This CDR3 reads CASSSFGSGANVLTF. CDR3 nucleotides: TGTGCCAGCAGTTCCTTCGGATCTGGGGCCAACGTCCTGACTTTC.

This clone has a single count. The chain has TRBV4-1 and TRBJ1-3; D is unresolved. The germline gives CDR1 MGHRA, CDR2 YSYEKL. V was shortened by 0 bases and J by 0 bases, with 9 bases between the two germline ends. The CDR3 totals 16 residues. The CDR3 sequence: CASSQDNGISGNTIYF. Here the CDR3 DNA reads TGCGCCAGCAGCCAAGATAACGGGATCTCTGGAAACACCATATATTTT.

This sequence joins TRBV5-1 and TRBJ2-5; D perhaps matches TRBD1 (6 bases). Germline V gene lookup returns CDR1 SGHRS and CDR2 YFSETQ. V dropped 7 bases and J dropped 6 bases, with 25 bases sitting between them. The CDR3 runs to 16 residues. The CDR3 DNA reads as TGCGCCAGCCGCAACCTCCAGGGGCGTCTAGGGCAGACCCAGTACTTC. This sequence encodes CASRNLQGRLGQTQYF.

The CDR3 DNA reads as TGTGCCAGCAGCTTCGGGGGCACTGAAGCTTTCTTT. It yields the protein CASSFGGTEAFF. The rearrangement links TRBV5-4 to TRBJ1-1; the D gene is possibly TRBD1 (5 bases). Trimming pared 2 bases from V and 4 bases from J, leaving 6 bases between. Germline CDR1 is SGHNT and CDR2 is YYREEE (reference sequence). The CDR3 spans 12 residues.

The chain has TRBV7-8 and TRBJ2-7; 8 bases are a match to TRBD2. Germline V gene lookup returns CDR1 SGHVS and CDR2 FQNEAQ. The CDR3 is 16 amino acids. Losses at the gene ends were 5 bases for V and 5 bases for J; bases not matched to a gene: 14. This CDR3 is CASSVTAGVLMNEQYF. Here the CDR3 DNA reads TGTGCCAGCAGCGTAACAGCGGGAGTGCTGATGAACGAGCAGTACTTC.

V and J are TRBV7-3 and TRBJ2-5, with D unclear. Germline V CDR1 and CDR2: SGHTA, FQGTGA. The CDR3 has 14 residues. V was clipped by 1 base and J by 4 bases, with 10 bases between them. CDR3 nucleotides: TGTGCCAGCAGCTTAAAGGAGACGGGAGAGACCCAGTACTTC. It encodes CASSLKETGETQYF.

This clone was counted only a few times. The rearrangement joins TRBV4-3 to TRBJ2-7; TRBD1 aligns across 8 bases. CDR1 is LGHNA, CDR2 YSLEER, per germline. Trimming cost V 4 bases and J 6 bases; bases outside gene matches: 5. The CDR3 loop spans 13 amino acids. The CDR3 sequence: CASSPRTGFEQYF. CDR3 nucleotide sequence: TGCGCCAGCAGCCCGCGGACAGGGTTCGAGCAGTACTTC.

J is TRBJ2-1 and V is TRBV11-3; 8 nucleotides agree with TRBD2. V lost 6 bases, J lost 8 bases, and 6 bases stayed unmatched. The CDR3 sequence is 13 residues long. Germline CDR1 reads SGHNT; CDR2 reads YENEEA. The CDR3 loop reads CASSHSGEDEQFF. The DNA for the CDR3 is TGTGCCAGCAGTCATAGCGGGGAAGATGAGCAGTTCTTC. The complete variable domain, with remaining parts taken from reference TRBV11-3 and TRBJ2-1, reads EAGVVQSPRYKIIEKKQPVAFWCNPISGHNTLYWYLQNLGQGPELLIRYENEEAVDDSQLPKDRFSAERLKGVDSTLKIQPAELGDSAVYLCASSHSGEDEQFFGPGTRLTVL.

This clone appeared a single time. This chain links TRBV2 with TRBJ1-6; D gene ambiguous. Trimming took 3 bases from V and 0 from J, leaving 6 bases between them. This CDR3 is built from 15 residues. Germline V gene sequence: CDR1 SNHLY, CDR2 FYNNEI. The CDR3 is CASSDRSSYNSPLHF. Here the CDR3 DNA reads TGTGCCAGCAGTGACAGGAGCTCCTATAATTCACCCCTCCACTTT.

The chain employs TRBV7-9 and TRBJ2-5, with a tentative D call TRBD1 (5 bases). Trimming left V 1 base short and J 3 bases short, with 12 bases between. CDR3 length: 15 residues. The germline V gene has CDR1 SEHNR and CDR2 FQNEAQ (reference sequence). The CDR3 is CASSLGAGLKETQYF. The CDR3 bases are TGTGCCAGCAGCTTAGGGGCAGGGCTCAAAGAGACCCAGTACTTC.

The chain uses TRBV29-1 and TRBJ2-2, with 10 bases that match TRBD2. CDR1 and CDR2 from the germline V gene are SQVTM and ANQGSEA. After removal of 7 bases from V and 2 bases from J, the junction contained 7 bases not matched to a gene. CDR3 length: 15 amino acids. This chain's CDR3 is CSATSGRDNTGELFF. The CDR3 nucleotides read TGCAGCGCCACAAGCGGGAGGGATAACACCGGGGAGCTGTTTTTT.

In DNA, the CDR3 is TGTGCCAGCAGCCCCGTAGACGGGACACTAAAGACCCAGTACTTC. Protein: CASSPVDGTLKTQYF. J is TRBJ2-5 and V is TRBV28; D is possibly TRBD1 (6 bases). Germline CDR1 and CDR2: MDHEN and SYDVKM. This CDR3 has 15 amino acids. Between the trimmed V and J ends, which lost 6 bases and 6 bases, there was a span of 20 bases.

The CDR3 DNA reads TGCGCCAGCAGCTTTTCAGGGGGCACCGGGGAGCTGTTTTTT. This gives the protein CASSFSGGTGELFF. The chain combines TRBV5-1 with TRBJ2-2, with 7 bases aligning to TRBD1. CDR1 is SGHRS, CDR2 YFSETQ, per germline. The trim removed 2 bases at V and 4 bases at J, leaving 2 bases unmatched. CDR3 length: 14 residues.

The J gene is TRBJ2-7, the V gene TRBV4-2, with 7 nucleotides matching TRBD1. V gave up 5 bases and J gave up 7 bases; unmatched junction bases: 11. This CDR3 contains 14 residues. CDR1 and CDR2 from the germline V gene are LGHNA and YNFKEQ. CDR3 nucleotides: TGTGCCAGCAGCTTGGGACAGTACCTTCGTGAGCAGTACTTC. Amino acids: CASSLGQYLREQYF.

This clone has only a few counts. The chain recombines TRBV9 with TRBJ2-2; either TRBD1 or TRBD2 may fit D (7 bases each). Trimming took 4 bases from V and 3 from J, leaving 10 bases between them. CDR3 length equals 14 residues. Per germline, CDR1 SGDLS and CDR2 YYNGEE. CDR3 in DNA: TGTGCCAGCAGCTCAGGGGGGGACACCGGGGAGCTGTTTTTT. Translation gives CASSSGGDTGELFF.

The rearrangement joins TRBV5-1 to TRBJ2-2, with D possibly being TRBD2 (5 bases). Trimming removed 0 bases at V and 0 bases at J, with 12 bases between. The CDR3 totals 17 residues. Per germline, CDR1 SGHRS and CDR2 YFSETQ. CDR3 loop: CASSLESGLTNTGELFF. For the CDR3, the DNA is TGCGCCAGCAGCTTGGAGTCTGGACTTACGAACACCGGGGAGCTGTTTTTT.

CDR3 region: CAISESSGGASSEQYF. CDR3 DNA sequence: TGTGCCATCAGTGAGTCGAGCGGGGGGGCATCATCCGAGCAGTACTTC. V and J are TRBV10-3 and TRBJ2-7; 10 positions match TRBD2. V dropped 0 bases and J dropped 6; count of bases not matched to a gene: 8. CDR1 and CDR2 (germline): ENHRY, SYGVKD. The CDR3 has 16 amino acids.

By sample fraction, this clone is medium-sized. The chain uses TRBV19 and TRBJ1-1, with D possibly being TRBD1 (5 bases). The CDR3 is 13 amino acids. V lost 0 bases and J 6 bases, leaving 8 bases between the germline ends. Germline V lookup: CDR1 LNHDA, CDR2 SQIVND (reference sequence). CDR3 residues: CASSIDRTPEAFF. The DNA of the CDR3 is TGTGCCAGTAGTATAGACCGGACACCTGAAGCTTTCTTT.

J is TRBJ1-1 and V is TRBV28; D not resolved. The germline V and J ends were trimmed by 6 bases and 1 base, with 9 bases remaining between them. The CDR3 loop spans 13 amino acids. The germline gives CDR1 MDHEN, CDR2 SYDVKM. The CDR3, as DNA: TGTGCCAGCAGAATCAAACCGAACACTGAAGCTTTCTTT. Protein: CASRIKPNTEAFF.

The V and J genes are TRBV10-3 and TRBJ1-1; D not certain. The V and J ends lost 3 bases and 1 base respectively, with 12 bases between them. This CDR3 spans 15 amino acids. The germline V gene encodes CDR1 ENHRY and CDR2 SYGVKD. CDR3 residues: CAISDKPKGNTEAFF. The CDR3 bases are TGTGCCATCAGTGATAAACCGAAGGGGAACACTGAAGCTTTCTTT.

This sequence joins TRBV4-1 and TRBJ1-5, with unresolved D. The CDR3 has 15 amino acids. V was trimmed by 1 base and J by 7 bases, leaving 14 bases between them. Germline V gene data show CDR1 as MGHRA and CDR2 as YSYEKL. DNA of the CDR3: TGCGCCAGCAGCCAAGGTAAAGGGATGTTCCAGCCCCAGCATTTT. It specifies CASSQGKGMFQPQHF.

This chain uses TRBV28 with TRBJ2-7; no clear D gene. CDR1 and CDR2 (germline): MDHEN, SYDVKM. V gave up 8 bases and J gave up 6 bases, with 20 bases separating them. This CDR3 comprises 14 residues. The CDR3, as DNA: TGTGCCAGCGCCCCGGGTAGGGTGGTCCCCGAGCAGTACTTC. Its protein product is CASAPGRVVPEQYF. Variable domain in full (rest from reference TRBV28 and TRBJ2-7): DVKVTQSSRYLVKRTGEKVFLECVQDMDHENMFWYRQDPGLGLRLIYFSYDVKMKEKGDIPEGYSVSREKKERFSLILESASTNQTSMYLCASAPGRVVPEQYFGPGTRLTVT.